These 17 T cell receptor beta chains share one sample of origin, sequenced in a study of blood T cell repertoires in COVID-19. The method was immunoSEQ multiplex PCR; TCRdb's version includes in-frame clones alone and lacks a portion of them. The sample includes approximately 74,000 clones, nearly 90% seen only once; the top ten take 6% to 8%. The sequenced sample consisted of peripheral blood. The receptors were sampled from a man in his sixties or seventies with acute or convalescent COVID-19.

This clone has just one count. V and J are TRBV15 and TRBJ1-4; possible D gene TRBD1, 5 bases. Deletions cut 3 bases from V and 8 bases from J, with 19 bases between. This CDR3 comprises 16 residues. The germline gives CDR1 LNHNV, CDR2 YYDKDF (reference sequence). For the CDR3, the DNA is TGTGCCACCAGCAGGGGAGGCGGGGCGACCGGGGAAAAACTGTTTTTT. Protein sequence: CATSRGGGATGEKLFF.

The chain employs TRBV28 and TRBJ1-5, with TRBD1 matching over 7 bases. The CDR3 is made up of 14 amino acids. V lost 5 bases to trimming and J lost 6 bases; unmatched junction nucleotides: 7. Germline-derived CDR1 and CDR2 are MDHEN and SYDVKM. CDR3 loop: CASSLRGGVQPQHF. In DNA form, the CDR3 reads TGTGCCAGCAGTCTTAGAGGGGGCGTTCAGCCCCAGCATTTT.

This chain uses TRBV9 with TRBJ2-1; possible D gene TRBD2, 6 bases. V was pared by 2 bases and J by 2 bases, with 11 bases between. This CDR3 has 15 amino acids. Germline lookup yields CDR1 SGDLS and CDR2 YYNGEE. Written as DNA, the CDR3 is TGTGCCAGCAGCGTTAGCGGTTACACCTACAATGAGCAGTTCTTC. Its protein product is CASSVSGYTYNEQFF.

This chain links TRBV6-2 or TRBV6-3 with TRBJ2-4; 8 bases agree with TRBD1. The CDR3 has 16 residues. Germline loops: CDR1 MNHEY, CDR2 SVGEGT. With V trimmed by 1 base and J by 8 bases, 10 bases remained unmatched. The CDR3 region is CASSYYAGGYVDIQYF. CDR3 sequence (DNA): TGTGCCAGCAGTTACTACGCAGGGGGCTATGTGGACATTCAGTACTTC.

This clone was counted a single time. The chain has TRBV5-1 and TRBJ2-2; TRBD1 aligns across 7 bases. V lost 5 bases to trimming and J lost 4 bases; unmatched junction nucleotides: 5. Germline CDR1 SGHRS, CDR2 YFSETQ. CDR3 length: 14 amino acids. The CDR3 bases are TGCGCCAGCAGGAGGGCAGGGGGCACCGGGGAGCTGTTTTTT. Translating it yields CASRRAGGTGELFF.

This chain links TRBV7-2 with TRBJ2-3; 11 nucleotides match TRBD2. The V and J ends lost 6 bases and 4 bases, in that order; junction bases with no gene match: 6. This CDR3 contains 15 residues. The V gene's germline CDR1 is SGHTA and CDR2 FQGNSA. In DNA, the CDR3 is TGTGCCAGCAGATCCCTAGCGGGAGGACCAGATACGCAGTATTTT. Protein sequence: CASRSLAGGPDTQYF. Full variable domain (missing parts from reference TRBV7-2 and TRBJ2-3): GAGVSQSPSNKVTEKGKDVELRCDPISGHTALYWYRQSLGQGLEFLIYFQGNSAPDKSGLPSDRFSAERTGGSVSTLTIQRTQQEDSAVYLCASRSLAGGPDTQYFGPGTRLTVL.

In DNA form, the CDR3 reads TGTGCCAGCAGTTTGAGGAGAGACCAAGAGACCCAGTACTTC. Residues: CASSLRRDQETQYF. The chain recombines TRBV5-4 with TRBJ2-5; D uncertain. The CDR3 consists of 14 residues. Per germline, CDR1 SGHNT and CDR2 YYREEE (reference sequence). Trimming left V 5 bases short and J 0 bases short, with 11 bases between.

Here the CDR3 DNA reads TGTGCCAGCAGTGGCCAGGGGTATAGTGAGCAGTTCTTC. Its translation: CASSGQGYSEQFF. The chain carries TRBV2 and TRBJ2-1, with TRBD1 as a possible D gene (6 bases). The CDR3 has 13 residues. With 4 bases removed from V and 9 bases from J, the gap between germline ends came to 13 bases. Germline V lookup: CDR1 SNHLY, CDR2 FYNNEI.

CDR3 DNA: TGCGCCAGCAGCCATAGTATAGCGGGTACGAACACCGGGGAGCTGTTTTTT. Its protein is CASSHSIAGTNTGELFF. The V call is TRBV4-1, the J call TRBJ2-2, with 7 bases matching TRBD2. The CDR3 is made up of 17 amino acids. Germline CDR1 MGHRA, CDR2 YSYEKL. Trimming took 3 bases from V and 0 from J; bases not matched to a gene: 7.

The V call is TRBV15, the J call TRBJ2-1, with D perhaps TRBD2 (6 bases). The CDR3 covers 16 residues. Germline V gene data show CDR1 as LNHNV and CDR2 as YYDKDF (reference sequence). The ends were cut back, 1 base at V and 0 bases at J, with 10 bases in the middle. This CDR3 reads CATSRGGGTSYNEQFF. The DNA of the CDR3 is TGTGCCACCAGCAGAGGGGGCGGGACCTCCTACAATGAGCAGTTCTTC.

The rearrangement links TRBV5-4 to TRBJ1-3; 7 nucleotides match TRBD1. J lost 0 bases, V lost 0 bases, and 3 bases had no gene match. Per germline, CDR1 SGHNT and CDR2 YYREEE (reference sequence). The length of the CDR3 is 16 residues. The CDR3 region has the DNA TGTGCCAGCAGCTTGGCCGGGACAGCCTCTGGAAACACCATATATTTT. Encoded protein: CASSLAGTASGNTIYF.

The rearrangement links TRBV7-3 to TRBJ2-6; D may be TRBD1 (5 bases). V was clipped by 5 bases and J by 2 bases, with 10 bases between them. Germline assignment: CDR1 SGHTA and CDR2 FQGTGA. The length of the CDR3 is 15 residues. This CDR3 is CASSQQGAGANVLTF. The CDR3 nucleotides read TGTGCCAGCAGCCAGCAGGGTGCTGGGGCCAACGTCCTGACTTTC.

CDR3 region: CASGDRANYGYTF. Here the CDR3 DNA reads TGTGCCAGCGGGGACAGAGCTAACTATGGCTACACCTTC. The genes are TRBV28 and TRBJ1-2; 7 bases map to TRBD1. The CDR3 sequence is 13 residues long. The germline V gene has CDR1 MDHEN and CDR2 SYDVKM. J was trimmed by 0 bases and V by 8 bases; bases with no gene match: 3.

V gene TRBV5-1 combines with J gene TRBJ2-2; 7 positions match TRBD2. In germline, CDR1 is SGHRS, CDR2 YFSETQ. This CDR3 contains 17 residues. The V and J ends lost 2 bases and 0 bases, in that order; junction bases with no gene match: 7. The CDR3 DNA reads TGCGCCAGCAGCTTTGGGTGGACTAGGACGAACACCGGGGAGCTGTTTTTT. It codes for CASSFGWTRTNTGELFF.

The V and J genes are TRBV5-1 and TRBJ1-3, with D hard to call. The germline CDR1 and CDR2 sequences are SGHRS and YFSETQ. The length of the CDR3 is 16 residues. The V end lost 0 bases, the J end lost 2 bases, and 12 bases lay between the germline ends. CDR3 protein: CASSLGSVPPGNTIYF. The CDR3 DNA follows: TGCGCCAGCAGCTTGGGGTCAGTCCCACCTGGAAACACCATATATTTT.

The V call is TRBV7-8, the J call TRBJ1-2, with D tentatively TRBD1 (6 bases). Between the trimmed V and J ends, which lost 5 bases and 8 bases, there was a span of 18 bases. Germline V gene lookup returns CDR1 SGHVS and CDR2 FQNEAQ. The CDR3 has 14 amino acids. CDR3 protein: CASSHSRTAEGYTF. The CDR3 coding sequence is TGTGCCAGCAGCCATTCTCGGACAGCGGAGGGCTACACCTTC.

The genes are TRBV30 and TRBJ2-7; TRBD2 agrees at 12 bases. Germline assignment: CDR1 GTSNPN and CDR2 SVGIG (reference sequence). CDR3 length: 16 residues. J lost 0 bases, V lost 5 bases, and 8 bases had no gene match. The CDR3 spells CAWARLAGAYSYEQYF. As DNA, the CDR3 is TGTGCCTGGGCGAGACTAGCGGGGGCCTACTCCTACGAGCAGTACTTC.